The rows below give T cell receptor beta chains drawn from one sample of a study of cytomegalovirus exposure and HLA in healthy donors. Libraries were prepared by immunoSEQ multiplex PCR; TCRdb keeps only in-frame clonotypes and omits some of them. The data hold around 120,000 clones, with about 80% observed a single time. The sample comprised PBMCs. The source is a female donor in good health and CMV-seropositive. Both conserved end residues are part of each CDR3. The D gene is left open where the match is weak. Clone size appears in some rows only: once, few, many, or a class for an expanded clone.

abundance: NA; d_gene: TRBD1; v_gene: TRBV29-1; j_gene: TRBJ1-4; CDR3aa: CSARQGAGEKLFF; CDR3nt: TGCAGCGCGAGACAGGGGGCAGGTGAAAAACTGTTTTTT
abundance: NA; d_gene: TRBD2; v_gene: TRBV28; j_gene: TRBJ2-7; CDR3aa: CASSSPQITSGGTYEQYF; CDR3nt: TGTGCCAGCAGTTCCCCCCAAATTACTAGCGGGGGAACCTACGAGCAGTACTTC
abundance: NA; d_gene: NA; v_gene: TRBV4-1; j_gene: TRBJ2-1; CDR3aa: CASSPPAGGYNEQFF; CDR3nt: TGCGCCAGCAGCCCCCCGGCTGGAGGTTACAATGAGCAGTTCTTC
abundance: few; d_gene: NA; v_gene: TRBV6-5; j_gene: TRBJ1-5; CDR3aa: CASSPRLGGNQPQHF; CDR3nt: TGTGCCAGCAGTCCCAGGCTTGGCGGCAATCAGCCCCAGCATTTT
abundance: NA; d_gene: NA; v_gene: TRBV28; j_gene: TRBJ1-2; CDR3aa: CASSLETGQLYGYTF; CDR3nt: TGTGCCAGCAGCCTCGAGACCGGACAGCTCTATGGCTACACCTTC
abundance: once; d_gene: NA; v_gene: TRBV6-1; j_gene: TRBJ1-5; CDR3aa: CASSGRNSNQPQHF; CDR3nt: TGTGCCAGCAGTGGCAGGAATAGCAATCAGCCCCAGCATTTT
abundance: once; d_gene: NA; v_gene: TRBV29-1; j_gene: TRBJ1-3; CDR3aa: CSVRGSGNTIYF; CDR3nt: TGCAGCGTAAGGGGCTCTGGAAACACCATATATTTT
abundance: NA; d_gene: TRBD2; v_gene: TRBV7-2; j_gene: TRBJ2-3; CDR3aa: CASSLNSGGSTDTQYF; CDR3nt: TGTGCCAGCAGCTTAAATAGCGGGGGATCCACAGATACGCAGTATTTT
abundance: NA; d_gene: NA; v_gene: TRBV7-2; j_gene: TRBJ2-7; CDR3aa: CASSLGGDYEQYF; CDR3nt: TGTGCCAGCAGCTTAGGGGGGGACTACGAGCAGTACTTC
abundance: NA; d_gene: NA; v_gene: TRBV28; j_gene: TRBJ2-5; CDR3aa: CASSLLSGGQETQYF; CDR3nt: TGTGCCAGCAGTTTATTGAGCGGCGGACAAGAGACCCAGTACTTC
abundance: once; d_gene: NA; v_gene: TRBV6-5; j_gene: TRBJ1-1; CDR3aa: CASILGGTRTEAFF; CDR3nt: TGTGCCAGCATTCTTGGGGGGACGCGAACTGAAGCTTTCTTT
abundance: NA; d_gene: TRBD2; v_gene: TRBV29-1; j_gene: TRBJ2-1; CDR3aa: CSVPATSGWGGEQFF; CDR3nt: TGCAGCGTCCCCGCGACTAGCGGATGGGGAGGGGAGCAGTTCTTC
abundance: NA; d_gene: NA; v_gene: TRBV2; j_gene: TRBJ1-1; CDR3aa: CASSVAGWNTEAFF; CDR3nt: TGTGCCAGCAGTGTGGCAGGGTGGAACACTGAAGCTTTCTTT
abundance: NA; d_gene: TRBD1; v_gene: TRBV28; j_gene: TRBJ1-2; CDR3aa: CASSSTGSASGYTF; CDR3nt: TGTGCCAGCAGTTCGACAGGGAGCGCGTCTGGCTACACCTTC
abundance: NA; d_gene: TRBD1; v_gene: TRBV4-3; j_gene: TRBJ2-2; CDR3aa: CASSQRQGAGGELFF; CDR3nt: TGCGCCAGCAGCCAGAGACAGGGGGCTGGCGGGGAGCTGTTTTTT
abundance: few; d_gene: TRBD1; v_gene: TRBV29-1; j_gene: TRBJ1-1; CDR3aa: CSVATGAGAFF; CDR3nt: TGCAGCGTGGCGACAGGGGCAGGAGCTTTCTTT
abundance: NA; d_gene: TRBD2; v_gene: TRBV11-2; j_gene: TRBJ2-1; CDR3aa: CASSSVIAGGKNEQFF; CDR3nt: TGTGCCAGCAGCTCGGTGATAGCGGGAGGGAAGAATGAGCAGTTCTTC
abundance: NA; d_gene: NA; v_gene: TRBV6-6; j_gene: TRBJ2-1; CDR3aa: CAGRVRSYNEQFF; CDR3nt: TGTGCCGGCAGAGTACGGTCCTACAATGAGCAGTTCTTC
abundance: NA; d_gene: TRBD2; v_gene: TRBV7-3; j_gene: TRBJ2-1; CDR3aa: CASSLTGGSSYNEQFF; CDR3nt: TGTGCCAGCAGCCTTACGGGAGGGAGCTCCTACAATGAGCAGTTCTTC
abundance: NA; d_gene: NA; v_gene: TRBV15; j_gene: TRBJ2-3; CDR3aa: CATKGISTTDTQYF; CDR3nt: TGTGCCACCAAGGGGATTTCCACCACAGATACGCAGTATTTT
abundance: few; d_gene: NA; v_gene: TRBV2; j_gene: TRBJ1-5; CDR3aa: CASSGKFLQPQHF; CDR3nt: TGTGCCAGCTCAGGGAAATTTTTACAGCCCCAGCATTTT
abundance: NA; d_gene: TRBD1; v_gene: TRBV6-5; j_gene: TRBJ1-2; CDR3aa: CASSSMTGVGYTF; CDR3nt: TGTGCCAGCAGTTCCATGACAGGGGTCGGCTACACCTTC
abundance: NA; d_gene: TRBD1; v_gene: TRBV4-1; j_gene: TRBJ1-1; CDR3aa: CASSQLLLTGTTEAFF; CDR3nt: TGCGCCAGCAGCCAATTATTACTGACAGGGACGACTGAAGCTTTCTTT
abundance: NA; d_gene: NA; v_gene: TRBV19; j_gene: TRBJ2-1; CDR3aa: CASSIPGRLELVQFF; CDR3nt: TGTGCCAGTAGTATACCGGGCCGACTGGAACTAGTTCAGTTCTTC
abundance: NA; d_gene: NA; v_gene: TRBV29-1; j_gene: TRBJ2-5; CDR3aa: CSVGRPDNFQETQYF; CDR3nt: TGCAGCGTTGGACGTCCGGACAATTTTCAAGAGACCCAGTACTTC
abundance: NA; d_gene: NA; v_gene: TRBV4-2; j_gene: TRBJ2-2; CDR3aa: CASSQERTGELFF; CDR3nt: TGTGCCAGCAGCCAAGAGAGGACAGGGGAGCTGTTTTTT
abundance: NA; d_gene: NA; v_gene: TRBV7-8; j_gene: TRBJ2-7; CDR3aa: CASSPIGSLHYEQYF; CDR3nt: TGTGCCAGCAGCCCCATCGGGAGTCTTCACTACGAGCAGTACTTC
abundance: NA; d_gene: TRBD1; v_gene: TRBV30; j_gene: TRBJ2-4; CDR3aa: CAWSGQGQAKNIQYF; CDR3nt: TGTGCCTGGAGTGGACAGGGACAAGCCAAAAACATTCAGTACTTC
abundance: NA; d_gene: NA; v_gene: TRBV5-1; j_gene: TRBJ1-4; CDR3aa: CASSLGQLTEKLFF; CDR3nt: TGCGCCAGCAGCTTGGGACAGCTAACTGAAAAACTGTTTTTT
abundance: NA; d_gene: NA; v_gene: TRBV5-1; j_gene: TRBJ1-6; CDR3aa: CASKLTENSPLHF; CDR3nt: TGCGCCAGCAAGTTGACAGAAAATTCACCCCTCCACTTT
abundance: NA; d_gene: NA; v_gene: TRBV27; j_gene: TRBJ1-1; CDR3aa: CASSLSSGGAITEAFF; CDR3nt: TGTGCCAGCAGTTTATCGTCCGGAGGGGCGATCACTGAAGCTTTCTTT
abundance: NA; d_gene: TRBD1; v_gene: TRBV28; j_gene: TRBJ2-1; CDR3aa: CASSLGTGVYNEQFF; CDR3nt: TGTGCCAGCAGTTTGGGGACAGGGGTCTACAATGAGCAGTTCTTC
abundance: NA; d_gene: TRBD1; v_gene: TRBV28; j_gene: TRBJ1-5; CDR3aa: CASRGTGGNQPQHF; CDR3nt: TGTGCCAGCAGGGGGACAGGGGGAAATCAGCCCCAGCATTTT
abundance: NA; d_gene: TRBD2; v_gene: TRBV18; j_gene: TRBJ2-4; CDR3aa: CASSPGRDIQYF; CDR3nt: TGTGCCAGCTCACCAGGGAGGGACATTCAGTACTTC
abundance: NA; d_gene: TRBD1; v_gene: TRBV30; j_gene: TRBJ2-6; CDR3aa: CAWEDRGPSGANVLTF; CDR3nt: TGTGCCTGGGAGGACAGGGGGCCCTCTGGGGCCAACGTCCTGACTTTC
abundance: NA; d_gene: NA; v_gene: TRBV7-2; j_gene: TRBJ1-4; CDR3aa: CASSLDREKLFF; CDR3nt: TGTGCCAGCAGCTTAGATCGTGAAAAACTGTTTTTT
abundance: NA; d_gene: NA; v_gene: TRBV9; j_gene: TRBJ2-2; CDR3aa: CASSATAGATGELFF; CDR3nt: TGTGCCAGCAGCGCCACCGCGGGGGCCACCGGGGAGCTGTTTTTT
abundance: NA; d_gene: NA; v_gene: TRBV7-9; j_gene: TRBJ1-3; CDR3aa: CASSRVDSSGNTIYF; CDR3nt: TGTGCCAGCAGCCGAGTCGATAGCTCTGGAAACACCATATATTTT
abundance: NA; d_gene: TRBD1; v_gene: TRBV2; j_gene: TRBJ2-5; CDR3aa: CASTDRTGPQTQYF; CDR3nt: TGTGCCAGCACCGATAGGACAGGGCCACAGACCCAGTACTTC
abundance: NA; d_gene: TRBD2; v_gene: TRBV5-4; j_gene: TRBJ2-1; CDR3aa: CASSKLAGELNEQFF; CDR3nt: TGTGCCAGCAGCAAACTAGCGGGGGAACTCAATGAGCAGTTCTTC
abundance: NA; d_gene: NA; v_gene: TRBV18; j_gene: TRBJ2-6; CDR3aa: CASSPPSGPGANVLTF; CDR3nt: TGTGCCAGCTCACCACCTTCAGGGCCTGGGGCCAACGTCTTGACTTTC
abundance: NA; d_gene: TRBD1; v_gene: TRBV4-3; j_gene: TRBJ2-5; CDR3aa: CASSQEGQSQYF; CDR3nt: TGCGCCAGCAGCCAAGAGGGACAGTCCCAGTACTTC
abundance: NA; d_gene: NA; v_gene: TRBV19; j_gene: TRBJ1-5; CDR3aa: CASSIPLAGEGQPQHF; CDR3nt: TGTGCCAGTAGTATCCCCCTCGCAGGGGAAGGCCAGCCCCAGCATTTT
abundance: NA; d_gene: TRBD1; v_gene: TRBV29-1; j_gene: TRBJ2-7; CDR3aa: CSAGTASYEQYF; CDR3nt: TGCAGCGCCGGGACAGCCTCCTACGAGCAGTACTTC
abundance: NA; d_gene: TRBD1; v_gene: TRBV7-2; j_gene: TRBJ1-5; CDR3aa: CASSPWTGIDSNQPQHF; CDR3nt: TGTGCCAGCAGCCCCTGGACAGGAATCGATAGCAATCAGCCCCAGCATTTT
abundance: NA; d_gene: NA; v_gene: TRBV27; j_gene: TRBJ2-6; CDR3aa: CASSLSGANVLTF; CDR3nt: TGTGCCAGCAGTCTAAGTGGGGCCAACGTCCTGACTTTC
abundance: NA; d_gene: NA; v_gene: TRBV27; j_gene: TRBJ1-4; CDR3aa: CASSHRDMTEKLFF; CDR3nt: TGTGCCAGCAGTCACCGGGACATGACCGAAAAACTGTTTTTT
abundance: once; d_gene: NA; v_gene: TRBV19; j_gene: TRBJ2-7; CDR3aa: CASSIQARSHEQYF; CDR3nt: TGTGCCAGCTCTATACAGGCGCGCTCTCACGAGCAGTACTTC
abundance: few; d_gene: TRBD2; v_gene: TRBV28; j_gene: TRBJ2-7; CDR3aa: CASSLSGGRPEQYF; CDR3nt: TGTGCCAGCAGTTTATCGGGGGGGCGTCCCGAGCAGTACTTC
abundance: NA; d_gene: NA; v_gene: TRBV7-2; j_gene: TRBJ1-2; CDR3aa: CASSRQKNYGYTF; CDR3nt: TGTGCCAGCAGCAGACAGAAGAACTATGGCTACACCTTC
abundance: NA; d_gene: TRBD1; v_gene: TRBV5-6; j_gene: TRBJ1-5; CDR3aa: CASSKQGRRNQPQHF; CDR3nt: TGTGCCAGCAGTAAACAGGGGCGACGCAATCAGCCCCAGCATTTT
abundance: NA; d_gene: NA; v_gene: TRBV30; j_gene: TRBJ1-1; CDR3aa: CAWSVLGSTEAFF; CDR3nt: TGTGCCTGGAGTGTTCTGGGGAGCACTGAAGCTTTCTTT
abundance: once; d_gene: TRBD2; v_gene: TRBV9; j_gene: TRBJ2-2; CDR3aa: CASSKGTRPNTGELFF; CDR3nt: TGTGCCAGCAGCAAGGGGACTAGACCTAACACCGGGGAGCTGTTTTTT
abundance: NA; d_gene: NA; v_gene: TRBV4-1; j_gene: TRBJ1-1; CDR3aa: CASSQARTANTEAFF; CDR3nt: TGCGCCAGCAGCCAAGCCCGGACAGCGAACACTGAAGCTTTCTTT
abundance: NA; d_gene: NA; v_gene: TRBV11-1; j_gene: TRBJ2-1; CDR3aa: CASSSPGGPNNEQFF; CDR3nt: TGTGCCAGCAGCTCCCCAGGAGGTCCCAACAATGAGCAGTTCTTC